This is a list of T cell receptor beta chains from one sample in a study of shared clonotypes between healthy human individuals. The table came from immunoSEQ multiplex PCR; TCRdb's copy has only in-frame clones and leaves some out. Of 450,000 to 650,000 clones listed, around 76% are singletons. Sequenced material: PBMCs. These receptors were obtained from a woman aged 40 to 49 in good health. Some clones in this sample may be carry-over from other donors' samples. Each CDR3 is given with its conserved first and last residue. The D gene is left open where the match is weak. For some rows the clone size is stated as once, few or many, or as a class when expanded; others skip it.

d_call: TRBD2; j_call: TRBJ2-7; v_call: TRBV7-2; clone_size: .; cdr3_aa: CASRLLAGGGEQYF; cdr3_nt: TGTGCCAGCAGACTACTAGCGGGGGGAGGTGAGCAGTACTTC
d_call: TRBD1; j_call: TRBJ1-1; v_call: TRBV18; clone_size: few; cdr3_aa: CASSPAGTGAMVAFF; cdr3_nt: TGTGCCAGCTCACCAGCCGGGACAGGGGCGATGGTGGCTTTCTTT
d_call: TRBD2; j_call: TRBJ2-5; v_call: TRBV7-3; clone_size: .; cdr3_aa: CASSLGLAGETQYF; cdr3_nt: TGTGCCAGCAGCTTAGGACTAGCGGGAGAGACCCAGTACTTC
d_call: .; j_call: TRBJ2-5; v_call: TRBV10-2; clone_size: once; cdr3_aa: CASSEPFRGIQETQYF; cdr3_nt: TGCGCCAGCAGTGAACCGTTTAGGGGCATCCAAGAGACCCAGTACTTC
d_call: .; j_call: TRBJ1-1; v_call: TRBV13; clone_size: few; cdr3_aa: CASSSPGFANTEAFF; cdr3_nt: TGTGCCAGCAGCTCACCAGGGTTTGCGAACACTGAAGCTTTCTTT
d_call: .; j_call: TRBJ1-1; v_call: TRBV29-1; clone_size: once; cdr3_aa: CSGGGQSNTEAFF; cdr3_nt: TGCAGCGGGGGAGGGCAGTCGAACACTGAAGCTTTCTTT
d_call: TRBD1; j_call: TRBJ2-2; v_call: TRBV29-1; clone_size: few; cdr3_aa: CSVNTGGTGELFF; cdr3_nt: TGCAGCGTTAACACAGGGGGGACCGGGGAGCTGTTTTTT
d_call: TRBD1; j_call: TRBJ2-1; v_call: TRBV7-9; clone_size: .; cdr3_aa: CASSSTGKDNEQFF; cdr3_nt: TGTGCCAGCAGCTCGACAGGGAAGGACAATGAGCAGTTCTTC
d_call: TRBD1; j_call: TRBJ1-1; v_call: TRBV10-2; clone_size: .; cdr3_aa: CASSEEGARKAFF; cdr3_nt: TGCGCCAGCAGTGAGGAGGGGGCGAGGAAAGCTTTCTTT
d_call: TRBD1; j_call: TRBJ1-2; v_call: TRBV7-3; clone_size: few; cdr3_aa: CASSLEGTDYGYTF; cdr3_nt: TGTGCCAGCAGCCTTGAAGGGACAGACTATGGCTACACCTTC
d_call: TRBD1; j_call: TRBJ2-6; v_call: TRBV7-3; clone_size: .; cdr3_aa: CASSLTGGASGANVLTF; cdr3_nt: TGTGCCAGCAGCTTGACAGGGGGCGCTTCTGGGGCCAACGTCCTGACTTTC
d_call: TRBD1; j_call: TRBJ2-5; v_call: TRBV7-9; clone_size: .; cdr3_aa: CASSLSGTVETQYF; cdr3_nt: TGTGCCAGCAGCTTAAGTGGGACAGTAGAGACCCAGTACTTC
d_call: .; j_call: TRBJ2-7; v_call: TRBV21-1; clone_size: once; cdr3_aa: CASSGGFRQGRDEQYF; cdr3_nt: TGTGCCAGCAGCGGGGGTTTCCGACAGGGAAGGGACGAGCAGTACTTC
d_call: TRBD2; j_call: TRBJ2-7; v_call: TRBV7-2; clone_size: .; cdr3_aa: CASSPDLAGVYEQYF; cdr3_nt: TGTGCCAGCAGCCCGGACCTTGCGGGAGTCTACGAGCAGTACTTC
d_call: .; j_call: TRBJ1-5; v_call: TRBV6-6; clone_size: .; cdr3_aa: CASTRDGTSYQPQHF; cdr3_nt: TGTGCCAGCACTCGGGATGGGACATCTTATCAGCCCCAGCATTTT
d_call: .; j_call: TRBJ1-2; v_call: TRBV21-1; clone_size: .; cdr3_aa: CASSKARTDLNYGYTF; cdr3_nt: TGTGCCAGCAGCAAAGCTAGGACAGATCTTAACTATGGCTACACCTTC
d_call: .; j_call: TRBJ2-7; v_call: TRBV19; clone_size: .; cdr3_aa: CASSMAVGSYEQYF; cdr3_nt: TGTGCCAGTAGTATGGCTGTCGGATCCTACGAGCAGTACTTC
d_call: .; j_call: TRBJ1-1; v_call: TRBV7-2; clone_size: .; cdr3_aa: CASSLAGAEAFF; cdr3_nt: TGTGCCAGCAGCTTAGCTGGGGCCGAAGCTTTCTTT
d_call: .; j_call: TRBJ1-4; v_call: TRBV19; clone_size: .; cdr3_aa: CASSRPTTNEKLFF; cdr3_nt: TGTGCCAGTAGTAGGCCGACAACTAATGAAAAACTGTTTTTT
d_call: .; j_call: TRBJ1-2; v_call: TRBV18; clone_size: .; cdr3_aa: CASSPPVGRGQNYGYTF; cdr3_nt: TGTGCCAGCTCACCTCCGGTAGGCAGGGGCCAAAACTATGGCTACACCTTC
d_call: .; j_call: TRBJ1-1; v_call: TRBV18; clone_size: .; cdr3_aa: CASSPTRGQNTEAFF; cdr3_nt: TGTGCCAGCTCACCGACCAGGGGACAGAACACTGAAGCTTTCTTT
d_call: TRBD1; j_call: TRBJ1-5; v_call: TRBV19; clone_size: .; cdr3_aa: CASSISKTGTGLQPQHF; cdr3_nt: TGTGCCAGTAGTATCTCGAAAACCGGGACAGGGTTACAGCCCCAGCATTTT
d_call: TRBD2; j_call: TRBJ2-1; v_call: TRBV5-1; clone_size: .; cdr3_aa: CASSSDSGTSGFEQFF; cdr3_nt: TGCGCCAGCAGCTCAGACTCCGGGACTAGTGGCTTTGAGCAGTTCTTC
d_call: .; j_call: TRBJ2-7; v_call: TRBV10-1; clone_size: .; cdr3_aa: CASSESEGLQSEEQYF; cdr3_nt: TGCGCCAGCAGTGAGTCCGAGGGCCTACAGTCGGAAGAGCAGTACTTC
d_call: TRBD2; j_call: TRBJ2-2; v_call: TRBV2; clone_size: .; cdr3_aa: CASRGLDDTGELFF; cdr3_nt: TGTGCCAGCAGAGGACTAGATGACACCGGGGAGCTGTTTTTT